The rows below give T cell receptor beta chains drawn from one sample of a study of blood T cells in healthy people across ages. TCRdb used MiXCR to reprocess the 5' RACE reads, holding one entry per CDR3 protein. The table shows under 2,000,000 distinct CDR3 sequences, with around 48% occurring only once. Sequenced: blood. The receptors stem from a woman aged 40-49 years in good health. The CDR3 runs from the conserved cysteine through the conserved F or W. A D gene is named only where the DNA matches it firmly. The size field is filled for only some rows; it gives once, few, many or a size class.

clone_size j_call v_call d_call cdr3_aa cdr3_nt
NA TRBJ2-3 TRBV20-1 TRBD2 CSARDRAGGRHTQYF TGCAGTGCTAGAGATCGAGCGGGGGGCCGTCATACGCAGTATTTT
NA TRBJ1-5 TRBV20-1 NA CSTTRMDQPQHF TGCAGTACCACCAGGATGGATCAGCCCCAGCATTTT
NA TRBJ1-2 TRBV4-3 NA CASSQVLDSANYGYTF TGCGCCAGCAGCCAAGTTTTAGACAGCGCTAACTATGGCTACACCTTC
NA TRBJ2-3 TRBV7-2 NA CASSVLGPPQYF TGTGCCAGCAGCGTTTTGGGCCCGCCGCAGTATTTT
once TRBJ2-7 TRBV27 NA CASSPRKGNEQYF TGTGCCAGCAGTCCCAGGAAAGGGAACGAGCAGTACTTC
NA TRBJ2-3 TRBV7-8 NA CASSLGGRPSTDTQYF TGTGCCAGCAGCTTAGGGGGGCGGCCTAGCACAGATACGCAGTATTTT
NA TRBJ2-5 TRBV3-1 NA CASSTDVGVFETQYF TGTGCCAGCAGCACAGACGTCGGGGTATTTGAGACCCAGTACTTC
NA TRBJ2-3 TRBV28 TRBD2 CASRERGGLTDTQYF TGTGCCAGCCGAGAGCGGGGGGGCCTTACAGATACGCAGTATTTT
few TRBJ2-5 TRBV20-1 NA CSARSAGETQYF TGCAGTGCTAGATCAGCAGGAGAGACCCAGTACTTC
few TRBJ2-1 TRBV4-3 NA CASSQESAGYNEQFF TGCGCCAGCAGCCAAGAGAGTGCAGGATACAATGAGCAGTTCTTC
NA TRBJ2-7 TRBV7-2 NA CASSSGPRTGDYEQYF TGTGCCAGCAGCTCGGGCCCCCGGACGGGAGACTACGAGCAGTACTTC
few TRBJ2-1 TRBV7-8 NA CASSPRVGGNEQFF TGTGCCAGCAGCCCCCGGGTCGGTGGCAATGAGCAGTTCTTC
few TRBJ2-5 TRBV28 NA CASSSYPHAQLETQYF TGTGCCAGCAGTTCCTACCCGCATGCACAACTAGAGACCCAGTACTTC
NA TRBJ1-4 TRBV27 NA CASSARVPLFNEKLFF TGTGCCAGCAGCGCCCGGGTCCCCCTCTTTAATGAAAAACTGTTTTTT
NA TRBJ2-1 TRBV7-8 TRBD2 CASSIRATGGEQFF TGTGCCAGCAGCATTAGGGCAACCGGGGGGGAGCAGTTCTTC
NA TRBJ2-5 TRBV5-1 TRBD1 CASSHDQGPRGETQYF TGCGCCAGCAGCCACGACCAGGGACCCAGGGGGGAGACCCAGTACTTC
NA TRBJ2-6 TRBV20-1 NA CSALGGAGANVLTF TGCAGTGCGCTGGGTGGGGCTGGGGCCAACGTCCTGACTTTC
few TRBJ1-6 TRBV15 NA CATSRGNSYNSPLHF TGTGCCACCAGCAGAGGGAACTCCTATAATTCACCCCTCCACTTT
NA TRBJ2-1 TRBV10-2 NA CASAYESRVGDNEQFF TGCGCCAGCGCTTATGAATCGAGGGTCGGGGACAATGAGCAGTTCTTC
NA TRBJ2-3 TRBV4-3 TRBD2 CASNQGARGGRTDTQYF TGCGCCAGCAACCAAGGGGCGCGCGGGGGGCGCACAGATACGCAGTATTTT
few TRBJ2-5 TRBV3-1 TRBD2 CASIHPRERKETQYF TGTGCCAGCATCCACCCGCGGGAGAGGAAAGAGACCCAGTACTTC
NA TRBJ2-2 TRBV7-2 NA CASSFTGLDAGELFF TGTGCCAGCAGCTTTACAGGGTTGGACGCGGGGGAGCTGTTTTTT
NA TRBJ2-4 TRBV6-2/TRBV6-3 TRBD1 CASSYLTGVGNIQYF TGTGCCAGCAGTTACTTGACAGGGGTGGGAAACATTCAGTACTTC
few TRBJ2-3 TRBV20-1 NA CSARGDTDTQYF TGCAGTGCTAGGGGGGACACAGATACGCAGTATTTT
NA TRBJ1-6 TRBV12-3/TRBV12-4 NA CATHIRSESRFYNSPLHF TGTGCCACCCACATTCGAAGCGAGAGTCGATTCTATAATTCACCCCTCCACTTT
few TRBJ2-7 TRBV20-1 TRBD2 CSAMSGAGDSGEQYF TGCAGTGCTATGTCCGGAGCGGGGGATTCCGGCGAGCAGTACTTC
NA TRBJ2-7 TRBV5-1 NA CASSPPDQYEQYF TGCGCCAGCAGCCCCCCGGACCAGTACGAGCAGTACTTC
NA TRBJ1-6 TRBV3-1 TRBD1 CASSHKGQGNSPLHF TGTGCCAGCAGCCATAAAGGACAGGGGAATTCACCCCTCCACTTT
NA TRBJ2-1 TRBV6-2/TRBV6-3 TRBD1 CASRPTGQGYNEQFF TGTGCCAGCAGGCCAACCGGACAGGGTTACAATGAGCAGTTCTTC
few TRBJ2-7 TRBV10-3 NA CASGGVVDYEQYF TGTGCCTCAGGCGGCGTGGTAGACTACGAGCAGTACTTC
few TRBJ2-5 TRBV3-1 TRBD2 CASSPQRGLWETQYF TGTGCCAGCAGCCCTCAGCGGGGGTTGTGGGAGACCCAGTACTTC
NA TRBJ1-5 TRBV12-3/TRBV12-4 NA CASSLAPLPGQPQHF TGTGCCAGCAGTTTAGCGCCCCTGCCTGGTCAGCCCCAGCATTTT
NA TRBJ2-1 TRBV24-1 TRBD2 CATSEGLAGNEQFF TGTGCCACCAGTGAGGGACTAGCGGGCAATGAGCAGTTCTTC
NA TRBJ2-7 TRBV5-1 NA CASSSNGRGEQYF TGCGCCAGCAGCTCTAATGGACGAGGCGAGCAGTACTTC
NA TRBJ2-7 TRBV20-1 NA CSARDSLGAEQYF TGCAGTGCTAGAGATTCGCTCGGGGCCGAGCAGTACTTC
NA TRBJ2-7 TRBV5-6 NA CASSLVGVISYEQYF TGTGCCAGCAGCTTGGTCGGGGTTATCTCCTACGAGCAGTACTTC
few TRBJ1-2 TRBV5-5 NA CASSLDDGRHGYTF TGTGCCAGCAGCTTGGATGACGGGCGCCATGGCTACACCTTC
once TRBJ1-6 TRBV20-1 NA CSGGFLHF TGCAGTGGGGGTTTCCTCCACTTT